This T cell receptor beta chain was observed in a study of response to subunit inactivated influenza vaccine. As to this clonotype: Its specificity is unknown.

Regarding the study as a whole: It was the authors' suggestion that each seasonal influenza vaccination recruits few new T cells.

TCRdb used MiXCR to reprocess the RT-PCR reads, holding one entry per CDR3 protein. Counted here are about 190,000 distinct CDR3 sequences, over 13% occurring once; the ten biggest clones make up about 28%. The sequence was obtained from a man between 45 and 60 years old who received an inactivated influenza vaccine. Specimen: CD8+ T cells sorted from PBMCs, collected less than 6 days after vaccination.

CDR3 protein: CASSYYQGAAEQFF. The CDR3 bases are TGTGCCAGCAGTTACTATCAGGGGGCTGCTGAGCAGTTCTTC. This chain uses TRBV6-2 or TRBV6-3 with TRBJ2-1, with TRBD1 identical over 8 bases. With V trimmed by 1 base and J by 9 bases, 5 bases remained unmatched. CDR1 and CDR2 (germline): MNHEY, SVGEGT. This CDR3 is built from 14 residues.